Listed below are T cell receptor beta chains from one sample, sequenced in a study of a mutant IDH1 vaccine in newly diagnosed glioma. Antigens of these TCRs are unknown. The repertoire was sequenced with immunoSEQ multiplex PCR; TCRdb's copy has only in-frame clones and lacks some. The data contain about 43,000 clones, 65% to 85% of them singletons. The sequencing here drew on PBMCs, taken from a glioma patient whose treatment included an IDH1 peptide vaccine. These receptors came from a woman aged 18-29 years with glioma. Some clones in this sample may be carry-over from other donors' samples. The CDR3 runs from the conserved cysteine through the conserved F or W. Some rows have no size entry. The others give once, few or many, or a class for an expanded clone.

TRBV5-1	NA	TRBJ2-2	CASSSGLAGGEGTGELFF
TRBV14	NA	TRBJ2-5	CASSQPVGGVLQETQYF
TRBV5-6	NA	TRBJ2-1	CASSAGRTDYNEQFF
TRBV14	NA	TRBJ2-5	CASSPFKGETQYF
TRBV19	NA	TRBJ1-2	CASSLTFNDYGYTF
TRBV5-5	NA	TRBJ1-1	CASSRQGIIRDTEAFF
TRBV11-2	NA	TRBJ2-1	CASSPELYNEQFF
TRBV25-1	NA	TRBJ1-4	CASSDAGSGEKLFF
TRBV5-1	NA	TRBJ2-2	CASSPGLAGAQNTGELFF
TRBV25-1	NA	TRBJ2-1	CASSPLAGDGSEQFF
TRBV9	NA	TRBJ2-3	CASTAGVATDTQYF
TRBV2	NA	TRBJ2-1	CASSETPGGGQFF
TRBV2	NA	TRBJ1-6	CASRETEGSPLHF
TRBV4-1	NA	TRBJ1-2	CASSQERVNGYGYTF
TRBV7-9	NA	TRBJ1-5	CASSLEGWYQPQHF
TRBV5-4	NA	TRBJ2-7	CASRPEGLSYEQYF
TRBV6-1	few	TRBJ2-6	CASRTQDSGANVLTF
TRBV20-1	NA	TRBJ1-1	CSASMGAEAFF
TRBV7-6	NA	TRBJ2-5	CASSPRGTASGETQYF
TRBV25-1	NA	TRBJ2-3	CASSAGYQTSTQYF
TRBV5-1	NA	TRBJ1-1	CASKREGGNTEAFF
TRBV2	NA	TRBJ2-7	CASSEEWPDVTFYEQYF
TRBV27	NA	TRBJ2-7	CASSFGYEQYF
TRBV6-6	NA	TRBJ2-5	CAGGTGSQETQYF
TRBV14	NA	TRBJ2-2	CASSQAPTGELFF
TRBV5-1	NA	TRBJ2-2	CASSLLASGVNTGELFF
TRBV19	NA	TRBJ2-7	CASSTPRAGYYEQYF
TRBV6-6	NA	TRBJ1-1	CASSHTGGSEAFF
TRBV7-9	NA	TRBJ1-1	CASSSPSGGVNTEAFF
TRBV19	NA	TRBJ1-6	CASSIRGSRSPLHF
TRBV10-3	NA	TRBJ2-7	CAISGRRGRLDEQYF
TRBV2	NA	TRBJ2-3	CASSGASGGRDTQYF
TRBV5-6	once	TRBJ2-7	CASSLGGQGAPHEQYF
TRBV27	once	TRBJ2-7	CATGRPLSDEQYF
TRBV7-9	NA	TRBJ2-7	CASRPMGYEQYF
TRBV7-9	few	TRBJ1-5	CASSFHLTGTGRVGQPQHF
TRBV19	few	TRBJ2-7	CASSIARGYEQYF
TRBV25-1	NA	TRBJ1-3	CASGDPGPTGNTIYF
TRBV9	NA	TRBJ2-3	CASSIRDTPTDTQYF
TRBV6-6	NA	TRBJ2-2	CASRSGTGDTGELFF
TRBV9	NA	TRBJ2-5	CASRPQTSGSIETQYF
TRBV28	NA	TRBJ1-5	CASSPIGGGSNQPQHF
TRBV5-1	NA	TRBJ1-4	CASTRDSSTNEKLFF
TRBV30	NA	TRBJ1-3	CAWSVGGARNTIYF
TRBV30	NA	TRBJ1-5	CAWSSGSRNQPQHF